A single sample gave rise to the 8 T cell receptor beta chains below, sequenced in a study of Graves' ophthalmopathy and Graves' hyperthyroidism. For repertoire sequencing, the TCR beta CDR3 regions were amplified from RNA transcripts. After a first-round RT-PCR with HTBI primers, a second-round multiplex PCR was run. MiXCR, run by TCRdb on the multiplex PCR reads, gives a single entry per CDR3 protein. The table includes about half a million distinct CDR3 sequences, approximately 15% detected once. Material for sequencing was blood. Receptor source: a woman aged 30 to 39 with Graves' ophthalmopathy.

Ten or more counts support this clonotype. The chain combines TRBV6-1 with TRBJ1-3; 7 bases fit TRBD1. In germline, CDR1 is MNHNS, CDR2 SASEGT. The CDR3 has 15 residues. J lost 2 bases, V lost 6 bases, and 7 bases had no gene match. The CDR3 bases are TGTGCCAGCAGGGAGGGGGCTCGGGCTGGAAACACCATATATTTT. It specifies CASREGARAGNTIYF.

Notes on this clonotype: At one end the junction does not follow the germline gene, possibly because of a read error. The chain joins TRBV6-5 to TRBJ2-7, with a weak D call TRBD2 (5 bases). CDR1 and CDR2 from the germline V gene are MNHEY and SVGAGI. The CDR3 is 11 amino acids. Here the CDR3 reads CASSYSGEQDF. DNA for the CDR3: TGTGCCAGCAGTTACTCTGGGGAGCAGGACTTC.

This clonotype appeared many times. CDR3 region: CASIPNGAHEAFF. The CDR3 DNA is TGTGCCAGCATCCCAAACGGTGCCCATGAAGCTTTCTTT. The V call is TRBV6-5, the J call TRBJ1-1; D is undetermined. This CDR3 has 13 amino acids. V lost 7 bases to trimming and J lost 7 bases, with 16 bases between them. In germline, CDR1 is MNHEY, CDR2 SVGAGI.

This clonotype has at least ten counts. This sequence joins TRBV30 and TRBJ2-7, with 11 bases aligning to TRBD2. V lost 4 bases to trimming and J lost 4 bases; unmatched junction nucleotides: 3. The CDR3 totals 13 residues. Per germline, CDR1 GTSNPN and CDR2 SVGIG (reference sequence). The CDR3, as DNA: TGTGCCTGGACTAGCGGGAGGCGGTACGAGCAGTACTTC. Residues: CAWTSGRRYEQYF.

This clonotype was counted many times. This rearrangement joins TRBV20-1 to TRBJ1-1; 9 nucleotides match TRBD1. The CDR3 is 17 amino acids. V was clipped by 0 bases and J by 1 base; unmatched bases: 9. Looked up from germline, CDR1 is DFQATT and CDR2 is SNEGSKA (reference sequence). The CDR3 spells CSARDWRRDRANTEAFF. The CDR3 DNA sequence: TGCAGTGCTAGAGATTGGCGTCGGGACAGGGCGAACACTGAAGCTTTCTTT.

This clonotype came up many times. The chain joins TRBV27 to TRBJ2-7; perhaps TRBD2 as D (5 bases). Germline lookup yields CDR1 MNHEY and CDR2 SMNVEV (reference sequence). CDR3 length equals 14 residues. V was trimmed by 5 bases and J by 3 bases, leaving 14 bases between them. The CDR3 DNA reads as TGTGCCAGCAGTCTTGGAAGTCGGGGCTACGAGCAGTACTTC. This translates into CASSLGSRGYEQYF.

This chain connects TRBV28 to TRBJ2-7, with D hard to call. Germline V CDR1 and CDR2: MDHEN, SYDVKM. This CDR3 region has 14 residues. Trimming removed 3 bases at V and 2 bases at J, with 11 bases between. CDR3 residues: CASSFRQVPYEQYF. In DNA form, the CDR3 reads TGTGCCAGCAGTTTTCGGCAGGTTCCCTACGAGCAGTACTTC.

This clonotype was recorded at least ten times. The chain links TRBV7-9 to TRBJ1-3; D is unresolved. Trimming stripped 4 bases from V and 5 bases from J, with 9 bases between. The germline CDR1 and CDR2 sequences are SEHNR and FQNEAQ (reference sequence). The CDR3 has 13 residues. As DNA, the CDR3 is TGTGCCAGCAGCTATTCAGGAAGAAACACCATATATTTT. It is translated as CASSYSGRNTIYF.